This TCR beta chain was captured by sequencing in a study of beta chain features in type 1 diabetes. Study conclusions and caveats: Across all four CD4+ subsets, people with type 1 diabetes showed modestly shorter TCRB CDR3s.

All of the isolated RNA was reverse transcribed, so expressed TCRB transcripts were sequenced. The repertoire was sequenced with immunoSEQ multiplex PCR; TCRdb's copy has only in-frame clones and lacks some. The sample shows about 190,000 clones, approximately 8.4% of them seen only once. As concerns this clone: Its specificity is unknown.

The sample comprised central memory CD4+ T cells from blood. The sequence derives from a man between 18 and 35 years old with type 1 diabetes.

The DNA of the CDR3 is TGTGCCAGCTCACCAGGGGCGGCCCTAGCCAAAAACATTCAGTACTTC. As protein: CASSPGAALAKNIQYF. V and J are TRBV18 and TRBJ2-4; TRBD1 is a possible D gene (5 bases). The germline V gene has CDR1 KGHSH and CDR2 LQKENI. Trimming cost V 2 bases and J 0 bases, with 11 bases left between them. CDR3 size: 16 residues.